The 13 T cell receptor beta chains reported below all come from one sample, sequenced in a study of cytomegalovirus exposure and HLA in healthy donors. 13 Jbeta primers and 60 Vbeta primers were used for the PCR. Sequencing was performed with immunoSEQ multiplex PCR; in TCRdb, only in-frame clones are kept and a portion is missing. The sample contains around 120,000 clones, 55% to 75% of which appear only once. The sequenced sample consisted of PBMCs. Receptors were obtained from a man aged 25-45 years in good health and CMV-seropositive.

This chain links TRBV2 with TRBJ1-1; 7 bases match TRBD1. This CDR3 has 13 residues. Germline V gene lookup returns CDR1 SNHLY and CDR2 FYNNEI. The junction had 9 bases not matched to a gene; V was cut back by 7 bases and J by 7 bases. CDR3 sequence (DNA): TGTGCCAGCACGAGGGGGCCCCAAGGTGAAGCTTTCTTT. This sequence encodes CASTRGPQGEAFF. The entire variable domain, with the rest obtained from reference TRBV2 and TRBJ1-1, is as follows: EPEVTQTPSHQVTQMGQEVILRCVPISNHLYFYWYRQILGQKVEFLVSFYNNEISEKSEIFDDQFSVERPDGSNFTLKIRSTKLEDSAMYFCASTRGPQGEAFFGQGTRLTVV.

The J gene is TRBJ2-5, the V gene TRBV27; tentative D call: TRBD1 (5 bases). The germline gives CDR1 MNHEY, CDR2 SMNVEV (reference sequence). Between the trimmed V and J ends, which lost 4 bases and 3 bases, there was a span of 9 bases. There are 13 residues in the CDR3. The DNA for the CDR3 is TGTGCCAGCAGTTGGGGCACAAAAGAGACCCAGTACTTC. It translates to CASSWGTKETQYF.

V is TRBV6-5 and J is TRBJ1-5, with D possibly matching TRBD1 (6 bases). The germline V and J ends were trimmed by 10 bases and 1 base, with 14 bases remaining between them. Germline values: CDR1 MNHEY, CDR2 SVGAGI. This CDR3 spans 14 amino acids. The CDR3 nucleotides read TGTGCCACCTCAGGGGCAGGGAGCAATCAGCCCCAGCATTTT. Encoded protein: CATSGAGSNQPQHF.

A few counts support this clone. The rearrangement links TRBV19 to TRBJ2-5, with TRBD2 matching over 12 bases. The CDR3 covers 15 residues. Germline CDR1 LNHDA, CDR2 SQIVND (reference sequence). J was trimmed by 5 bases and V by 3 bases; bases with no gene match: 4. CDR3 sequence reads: CASSILAGGHETQYF. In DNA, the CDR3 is TGTGCCAGTAGTATTCTAGCGGGGGGGCACGAGACCCAGTACTTC.

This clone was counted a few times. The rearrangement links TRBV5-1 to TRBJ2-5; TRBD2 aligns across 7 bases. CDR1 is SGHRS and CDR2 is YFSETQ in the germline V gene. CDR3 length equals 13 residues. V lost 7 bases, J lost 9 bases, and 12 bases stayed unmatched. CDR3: CASAPRGGEAQYF. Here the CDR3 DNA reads TGCGCCAGCGCTCCTCGTGGGGGGGAGGCCCAGTACTTC.

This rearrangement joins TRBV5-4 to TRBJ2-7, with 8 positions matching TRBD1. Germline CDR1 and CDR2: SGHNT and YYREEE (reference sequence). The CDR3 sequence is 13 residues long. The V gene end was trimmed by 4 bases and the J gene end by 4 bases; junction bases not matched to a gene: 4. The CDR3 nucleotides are TGTGCCAGCAGCCCGGGACAGGAGTACGAGCAGTACTTC. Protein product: CASSPGQEYEQYF.

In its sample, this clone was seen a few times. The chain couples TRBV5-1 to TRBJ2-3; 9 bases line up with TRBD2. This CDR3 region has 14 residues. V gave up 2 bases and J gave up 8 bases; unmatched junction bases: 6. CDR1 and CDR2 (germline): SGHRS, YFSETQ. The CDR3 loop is CASSFASGERTQYF. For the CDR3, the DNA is TGCGCCAGCAGCTTCGCTAGCGGGGAACGTACGCAGTATTTT.

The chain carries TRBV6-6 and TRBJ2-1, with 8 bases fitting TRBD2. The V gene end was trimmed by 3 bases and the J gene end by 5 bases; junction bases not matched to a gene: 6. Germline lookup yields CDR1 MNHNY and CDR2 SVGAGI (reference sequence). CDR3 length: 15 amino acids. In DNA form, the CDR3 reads TGTGCCAGCAGTTATCTACTAGCGGCTGACAATGAGCAGTTCTTC. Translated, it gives CASSYLLAADNEQFF.

The CDR3 bases are TGTGCCATCAGTGACCCGACAGGGTCTGGAAACACCATATATTTT. This gives the protein CAISDPTGSGNTIYF. The rearrangement links TRBV10-3 to TRBJ1-3; TRBD1 aligns across 7 bases. The CDR3 spans 15 residues. The germline CDR1 and CDR2 sequences are ENHRY and SYGVKD. Unmatched junction bases numbered 3, after V lost 3 bases and J lost 1 base.

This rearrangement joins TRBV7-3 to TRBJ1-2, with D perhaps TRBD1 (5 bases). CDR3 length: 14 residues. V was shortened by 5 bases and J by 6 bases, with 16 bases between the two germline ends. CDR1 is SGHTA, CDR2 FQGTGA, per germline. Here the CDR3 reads CASSPSAGTHGYTF. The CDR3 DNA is TGTGCCAGCAGCCCTAGCGCGGGGACCCATGGCTACACCTTC.

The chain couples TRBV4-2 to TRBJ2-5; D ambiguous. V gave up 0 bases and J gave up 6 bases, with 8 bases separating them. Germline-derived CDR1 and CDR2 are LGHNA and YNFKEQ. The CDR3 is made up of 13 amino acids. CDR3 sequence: CASSQEAWKTQYF. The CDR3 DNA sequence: TGTGCCAGCAGCCAAGAAGCGTGGAAGACCCAGTACTTC.

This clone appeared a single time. In DNA form, the CDR3 reads TGTGCCAGCAGCGCCTCTAGCGGGGGCCTTGGAGGGGAGCTGTTTTTT. This sequence encodes CASSASSGGLGGELFF. The chain has TRBV11-3 and TRBJ2-2; 10 bases map to TRBD2. The V gene's germline CDR1 is SGHNT and CDR2 YENEEA. This CDR3 is built from 16 residues. Unmatched junction bases numbered 11, after V lost 5 bases and J lost 8 bases.

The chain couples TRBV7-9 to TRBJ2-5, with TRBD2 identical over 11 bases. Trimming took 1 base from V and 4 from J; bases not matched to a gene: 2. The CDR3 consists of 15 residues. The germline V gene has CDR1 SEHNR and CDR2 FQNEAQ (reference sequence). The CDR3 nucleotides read TGTGCCAGCAGCTTAGTAGCGGGGGGGCGAGAGACCCAGTACTTC. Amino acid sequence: CASSLVAGGRETQYF.